This entry lists 19 T cell receptor beta chains sequenced from one sample in a study of T cell responses to AZD1222 COVID-19 vaccine. Method: immunoSEQ multiplex PCR; TCRdb's copy keeps in-frame clones and lacks some. Among 150,000 to 160,000 clones listed, approximately 90% were seen once. The source material was peripheral blood, sampled 28 days after the second AZD1222 dose. These receptors all come from an adult who received the AZD1222 COVID-19 vaccine.

This clone was recorded a few times. V gene TRBV11-3 combines with J gene TRBJ1-1; D uncertain. Germline V lookup: CDR1 SGHNT, CDR2 YENEEA. CDR3 length equals 13 residues. Trimming left V 0 bases short and J 6 bases short, with 8 bases between. CDR3 nucleotide sequence: TGTGCCAGCAGCTTAGAAGAGGGAGCTGAAGCTTTCTTT. It is translated as CASSLEEGAEAFF.

V is TRBV25-1 and J is TRBJ1-1; weak D call: TRBD1 (6 bases). V gave up 8 bases and J gave up 5 bases, with 21 bases separating them. The CDR3 extends over 15 amino acids. Germline V lookup: CDR1 MGHDK, CDR2 SYGVNS. CDR3 region: CASAGRAPQGTEAFF. The CDR3 DNA follows: TGTGCCAGCGCTGGGAGAGCCCCACAGGGAACTGAAGCTTTCTTT.

This rearrangement joins TRBV24-1 to TRBJ2-7, with TRBD1 matching over 7 bases. With V trimmed by 3 bases and J by 4 bases, 2 bases remained unmatched. The CDR3 covers 13 residues. Germline loops: CDR1 KGHDR, CDR2 SFDVKD. The CDR3 here is CATSDDRDYEQYF. In nucleotides, the CDR3 is TGTGCCACCAGTGATGACAGGGATTACGAGCAGTACTTC.

The rearrangement uses TRBV6-1 and TRBJ2-7; 12 bases line up with TRBD2. The germline CDR1 and CDR2 sequences are MNHNS and SASEGT. There are 17 residues in the CDR3. V lost 4 bases and J lost 6; bases outside the gene matches: 13. The CDR3 DNA reads TGTGCCAGCAGTGGTACCGAGACTAGCGGGAGCCCCCTCGAGCAGTACTTC. This gives the protein CASSGTETSGSPLEQYF.

The rearrangement uses TRBV12-3 or TRBV12-4 and TRBJ1-2; no reliable D call. CDR3 length: 12 residues. V was shortened by 3 bases and J by 8 bases, with 10 bases between the two germline ends. CDR3 DNA: TGTGCCAGCAGTTTGGATGGGCTAGGCTACACCTTC. Encoded protein: CASSLDGLGYTF.

This clone was recorded a few times. CDR3 loop: CASTETVTLHQPQHF. The DNA of the CDR3 is TGTGCCAGTACGGAAACAGTCACACTCCATCAGCCCCAGCATTTT. The V and J genes are TRBV19 and TRBJ1-5; no clear D gene. The length of the CDR3 is 15 residues. The germline V gene encodes CDR1 LNHDA and CDR2 SQIVND (reference sequence). With 7 bases removed from V and 5 bases from J, the gap between germline ends came to 18 bases.

The V gene is TRBV5-1, the J gene TRBJ1-6; TRBD1 is a possible D gene (5 bases). Per the germline V gene, CDR1 is SGHRS and CDR2 is YFSETQ. V was clipped by 3 bases and J by 1 base, with 8 bases between them. The CDR3 contains 15 residues. The CDR3: CASSWQGSYNSPLHF. CDR3 in DNA: TGCGCCAGCAGCTGGCAGGGTTCCTATAATTCACCCCTCCACTTT.

The rearrangement links TRBV6-5 to TRBJ1-1; no reliable D call. V gave up 8 bases and J gave up 1 base, with 14 bases separating them. Germline CDR1 is MNHEY and CDR2 is SVGAGI. The CDR3 contains 14 residues. The CDR3: CASESRRKNTEAFF. In nucleotides, the CDR3 is TGTGCCAGCGAATCGCGACGGAAGAACACTGAAGCTTTCTTT.

The rearrangement joins TRBV2 to TRBJ1-6, with D unresolved. This CDR3 has 15 amino acids. The ends were cut back, 9 bases at V and 7 bases at J, with 19 bases in the middle. CDR1 and CDR2 (germline): SNHLY, FYNNEI. The CDR3 DNA is TGTGCCAGGTCGGTCGGTTTGGGAGGCAATTCACCCCTCCACTTT. Translating gives CARSVGLGGNSPLHF.

This chain connects TRBV5-1 to TRBJ2-6; TRBD1 might be the D (5 bases). Germline V gene sequence: CDR1 SGHRS, CDR2 YFSETQ. The V end was cut by 7 bases, the J end by 1 base, with 9 bases between. The CDR3 is made up of 14 amino acids. CDR3 coding DNA: TGCGCCAGCCGTGACAGTTCTGGGGCCAACGTCCTGACTTTC. Translated: CASRDSSGANVLTF.

The chain couples TRBV5-4 to TRBJ1-2; 8 bases agree with TRBD1. CDR3 length equals 14 residues. The V gene's germline CDR1 is SGHNT and CDR2 YYREEE (reference sequence). After removal of 4 bases from V and 6 bases from J, the junction contained 8 bases not matched to a gene. CDR3 protein: CASSRTDRGHGYTF. Here the CDR3 DNA reads TGTGCCAGCAGCCGGACCGACAGGGGTCATGGCTACACCTTC.

The V gene is TRBV9, the J gene TRBJ2-1, with 14 bases fitting TRBD2. This CDR3 is built from 16 residues. Germline lookup yields CDR1 SGDLS and CDR2 YYNGEE. The trim removed 0 bases at V and 6 bases at J, leaving 2 bases unmatched. The CDR3 reads CASSVGLAGGSNEQFF. Here the CDR3 DNA reads TGTGCCAGCAGCGTAGGACTAGCGGGAGGGAGCAATGAGCAGTTCTTC.

The CDR3 is CASRPTRRGRVKEAYEQYF. In nucleotides, the CDR3 is TGTGCCAGCAGACCGACTAGGAGAGGCCGCGTTAAGGAGGCCTACGAGCAGTACTTC. The rearrangement joins TRBV27 to TRBJ2-7, with D possibly being TRBD2 (6 bases). CDR3 length equals 19 residues. The V gene's germline CDR1 is MNHEY and CDR2 SMNVEV (reference sequence). Trimming left V 6 bases short and J 2 bases short, with 29 bases between.

The gene calls are TRBV30 and TRBJ2-2; no reliable D call. Germline V gene sequence: CDR1 GTSNPN, CDR2 SVGIG (reference sequence). The germline V and J ends were trimmed by 5 bases and 0 bases, with 7 bases remaining between them. The CDR3 covers 13 residues. This CDR3 reads CAWDKTNTGELFF. CDR3 sequence (DNA): TGTGCCTGGGACAAGACGAACACCGGGGAGCTGTTTTTT.

In DNA form, the CDR3 reads TGCGCCAGCAGCCAAGATGGAGCCGGGGGCGAGCAGTACTTC. Its protein product is CASSQDGAGGEQYF. J is TRBJ2-7 and V is TRBV4-1; TRBD2 might be the D (6 bases). The CDR3 is made up of 14 amino acids. The germline V gene has CDR1 MGHRA and CDR2 YSYEKL. V was pared by 0 bases and J by 6 bases, with 12 bases between.

V is TRBV19 and J is TRBJ2-7; TRBD1 aligns across 7 bases. Germline-derived CDR1 and CDR2 are LNHDA and SQIVND (reference sequence). This CDR3 has 13 residues. The V and J ends lost 4 bases and 3 bases, in that order; junction bases with no gene match: 3. The CDR3 spells CASSRDRLYEQYF. The CDR3 DNA sequence: TGTGCCAGTAGTAGGGACAGACTCTACGAGCAGTACTTC.

The rearrangement joins TRBV30 to TRBJ2-7, with 12 positions matching TRBD2. CDR3 length equals 14 residues. The V gene's germline CDR1 is GTSNPN and CDR2 SVGIG (reference sequence). Trimming took 5 bases from V and 6 from J; bases not matched to a gene: 8. CDR3 sequence: CAWDSSGRGTEQYF. The DNA of the CDR3 is TGTGCCTGGGACTCTAGCGGGAGGGGCACCGAGCAGTACTTC.

This chain uses TRBV12-3 or TRBV12-4 with TRBJ1-4; the D is unclear. V lost 6 bases, J lost 4 bases, and 9 bases lay in between. The CDR3 is 13 residues long. CDR3 DNA sequence: TGTGCCAGCAGGGCGTCCTTTAATGAAAAACTGTTTTTT. It translates to CASRASFNEKLFF.

This chain connects TRBV4-2 to TRBJ1-1; TRBD1 might be the D (5 bases). Germline lookup yields CDR1 LGHNA and CDR2 YNFKEQ. Trimming removed 0 bases from V and 7 bases from J, with 9 bases in between. This CDR3 is built from 13 residues. The DNA of the CDR3 is TGTGCCAGCAGCCAAGAGGGGCACGGTGAAGCTTTCTTT. It encodes CASSQEGHGEAFF.